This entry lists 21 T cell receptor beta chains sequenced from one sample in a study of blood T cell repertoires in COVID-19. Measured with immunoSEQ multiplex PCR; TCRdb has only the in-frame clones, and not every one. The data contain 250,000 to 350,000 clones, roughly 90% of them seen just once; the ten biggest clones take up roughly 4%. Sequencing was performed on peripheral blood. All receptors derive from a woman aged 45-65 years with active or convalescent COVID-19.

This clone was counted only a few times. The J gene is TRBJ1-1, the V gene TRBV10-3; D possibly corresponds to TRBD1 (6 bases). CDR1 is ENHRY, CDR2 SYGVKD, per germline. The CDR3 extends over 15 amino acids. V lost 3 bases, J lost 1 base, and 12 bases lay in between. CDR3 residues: CAISELTGQNTEAFF. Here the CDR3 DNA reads TGTGCCATCAGTGAATTAACAGGGCAGAACACTGAAGCTTTCTTT.

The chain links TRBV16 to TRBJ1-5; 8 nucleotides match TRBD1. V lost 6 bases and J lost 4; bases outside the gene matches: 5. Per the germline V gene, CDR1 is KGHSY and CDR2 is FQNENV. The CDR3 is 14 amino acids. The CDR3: CASRLGTGNQPQHF. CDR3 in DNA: TGTGCCAGCAGACTAGGGACAGGAAATCAGCCCCAGCATTTT.

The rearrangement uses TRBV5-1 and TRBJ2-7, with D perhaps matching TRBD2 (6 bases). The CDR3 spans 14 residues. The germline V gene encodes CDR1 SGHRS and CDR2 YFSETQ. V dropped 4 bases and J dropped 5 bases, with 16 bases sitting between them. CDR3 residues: CASSPARTINEQYF. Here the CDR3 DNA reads TGCGCCAGCAGCCCCGCTAGGACTATCAACGAGCAGTACTTC.

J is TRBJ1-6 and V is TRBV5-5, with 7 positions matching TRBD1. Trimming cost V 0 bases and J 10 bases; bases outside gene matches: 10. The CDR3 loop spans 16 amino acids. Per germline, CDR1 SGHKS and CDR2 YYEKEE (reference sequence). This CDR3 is CASSLDYGGGGSPLHF. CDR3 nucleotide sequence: TGTGCCAGCAGCTTGGATTACGGAGGGGGCGGATCACCCCTCCACTTT.

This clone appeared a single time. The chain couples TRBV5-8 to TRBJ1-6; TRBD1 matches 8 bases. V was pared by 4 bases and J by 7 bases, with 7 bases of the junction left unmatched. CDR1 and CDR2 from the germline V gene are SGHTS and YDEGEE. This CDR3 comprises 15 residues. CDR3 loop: CASSVLQGGNSPLHF. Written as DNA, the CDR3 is TGTGCCAGCAGCGTACTACAGGGGGGAAATTCACCCCTCCACTTT.

The DNA for the CDR3 is TGTGCCAGCAGCCAGTGGTCTGGCACTGAAGCTTTCTTT. This translates into CASSQWSGTEAFF. The V and J genes are TRBV7-6 and TRBJ1-1; D not certain. Trimming removed 5 bases from V and 4 bases from J, with 11 bases in between. The CDR3 covers 13 residues. CDR1 SGHVS and CDR2 FNYEAQ come from the germline V gene.

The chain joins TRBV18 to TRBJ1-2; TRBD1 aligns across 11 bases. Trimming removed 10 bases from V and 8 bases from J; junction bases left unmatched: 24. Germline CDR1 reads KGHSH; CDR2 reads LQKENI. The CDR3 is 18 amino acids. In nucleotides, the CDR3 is TGTGCCACCGCACTCGCCTCTAAACCCCGGACAGGGGGCTGGGGCTACACCTTC. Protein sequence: CATALASKPRTGGWGYTF.

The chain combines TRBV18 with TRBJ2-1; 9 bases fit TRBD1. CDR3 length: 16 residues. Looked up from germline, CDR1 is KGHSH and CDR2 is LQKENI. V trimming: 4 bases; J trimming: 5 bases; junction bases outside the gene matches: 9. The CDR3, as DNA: TGTGCCAGCTCACGTCCCGGGACAGGGAAAAACAATGAGCAGTTCTTC. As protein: CASSRPGTGKNNEQFF.

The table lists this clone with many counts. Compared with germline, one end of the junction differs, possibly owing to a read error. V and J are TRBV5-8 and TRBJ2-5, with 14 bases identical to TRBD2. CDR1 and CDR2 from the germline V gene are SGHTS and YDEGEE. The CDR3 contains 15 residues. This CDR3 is CASSLGLAGEETQYF. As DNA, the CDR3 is TGTGCCAGCAGTTTGGGACTAGCGGGGGAAGAGACCCAGTACTTC.

The CDR3 bases are TGCAGTGCTAAGCACGGGGGTTTCTTT. Residues: CSAKHGGFF. This chain connects TRBV20-1 to TRBJ1-1, with D possibly matching TRBD1 (5 bases). V gave up 4 bases and J gave up 13 bases, with 10 bases separating them. Germline V gives CDR1 DFQATT, CDR2 SNEGSKA (reference sequence). This CDR3 is built from 9 residues.

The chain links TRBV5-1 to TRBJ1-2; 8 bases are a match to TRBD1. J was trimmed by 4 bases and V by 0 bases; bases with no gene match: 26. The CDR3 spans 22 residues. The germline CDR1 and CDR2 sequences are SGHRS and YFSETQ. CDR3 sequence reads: CASSLASSPGTGIPDPRYGYTF. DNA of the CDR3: TGCGCCAGCAGCTTGGCTAGTTCCCCCGGGACAGGCATCCCGGATCCTCGCTATGGCTACACCTTC.

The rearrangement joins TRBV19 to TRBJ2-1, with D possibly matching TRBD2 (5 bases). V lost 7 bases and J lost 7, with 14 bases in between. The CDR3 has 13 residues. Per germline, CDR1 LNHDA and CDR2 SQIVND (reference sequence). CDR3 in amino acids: CASIVSGGNEQFF. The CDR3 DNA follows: TGTGCCAGTATTGTTTCTGGAGGAAATGAGCAGTTCTTC.

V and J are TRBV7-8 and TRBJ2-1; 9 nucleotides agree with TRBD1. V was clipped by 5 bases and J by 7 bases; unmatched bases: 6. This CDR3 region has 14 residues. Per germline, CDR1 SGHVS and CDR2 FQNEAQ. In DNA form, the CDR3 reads TGTGCCAGCAGCGACCCCGGGACAGGGAATGAGCAGTTCTTC. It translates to CASSDPGTGNEQFF.

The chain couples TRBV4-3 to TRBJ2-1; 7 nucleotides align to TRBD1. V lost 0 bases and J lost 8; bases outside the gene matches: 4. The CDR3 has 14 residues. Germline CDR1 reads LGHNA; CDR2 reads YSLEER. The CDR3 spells CASSQDKTGHEQFF. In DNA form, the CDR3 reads TGCGCCAGCAGCCAAGATAAGACAGGGCATGAGCAGTTCTTC.

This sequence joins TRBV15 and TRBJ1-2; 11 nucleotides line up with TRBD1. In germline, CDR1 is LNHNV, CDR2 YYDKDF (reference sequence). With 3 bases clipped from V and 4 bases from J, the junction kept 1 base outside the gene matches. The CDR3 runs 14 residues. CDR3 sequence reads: CATSRGTGGYGYTF. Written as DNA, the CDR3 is TGTGCCACCAGCAGGGGGACAGGGGGCTATGGCTACACCTTC.

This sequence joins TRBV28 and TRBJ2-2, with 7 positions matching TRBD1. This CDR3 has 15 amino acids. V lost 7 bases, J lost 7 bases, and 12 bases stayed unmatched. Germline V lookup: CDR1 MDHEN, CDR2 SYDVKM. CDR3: CASIQGQEGHGELFF. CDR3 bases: TGTGCCAGCATCCAAGGACAGGAAGGGCACGGGGAGCTGTTTTTT.

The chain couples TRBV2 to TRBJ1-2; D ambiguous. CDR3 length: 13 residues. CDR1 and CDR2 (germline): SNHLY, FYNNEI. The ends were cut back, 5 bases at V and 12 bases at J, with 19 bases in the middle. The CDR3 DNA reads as TGTGCCAGCAGTTTCCATCCCTTGGCAGTCCACACCTTC. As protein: CASSFHPLAVHTF. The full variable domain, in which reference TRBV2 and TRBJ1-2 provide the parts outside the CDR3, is EPEVTQTPSHQVTQMGQEVILRCVPISNHLYFYWYRQILGQKVEFLVSFYNNEISEKSEIFDDQFSVERPDGSNFTLKIRSTKLEDSAMYFCASSFHPLAVHTFGSGTRLTVV.

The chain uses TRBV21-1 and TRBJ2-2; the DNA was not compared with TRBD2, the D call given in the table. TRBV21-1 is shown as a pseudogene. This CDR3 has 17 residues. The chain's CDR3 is CASSKGVSRPGEGELFF. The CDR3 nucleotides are TGTGCCAGCAGCAAAGGGGTGTCCCGCCCGGGGGAAGGGGAGCTGTTTTTT.

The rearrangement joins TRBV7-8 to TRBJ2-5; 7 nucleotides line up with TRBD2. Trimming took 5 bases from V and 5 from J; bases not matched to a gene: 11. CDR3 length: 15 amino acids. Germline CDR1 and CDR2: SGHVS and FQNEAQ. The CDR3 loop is CASSPPGGGTETQYF. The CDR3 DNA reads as TGTGCCAGCAGCCCTCCGGGCGGGGGAACCGAGACCCAGTACTTC.

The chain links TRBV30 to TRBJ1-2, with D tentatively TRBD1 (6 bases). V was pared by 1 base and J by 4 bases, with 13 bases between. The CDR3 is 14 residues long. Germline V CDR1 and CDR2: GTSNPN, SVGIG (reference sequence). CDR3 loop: CAWSGTGLAYGYTF. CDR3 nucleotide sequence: TGTGCCTGGAGTGGTACAGGGCTCGCCTATGGCTACACCTTC.

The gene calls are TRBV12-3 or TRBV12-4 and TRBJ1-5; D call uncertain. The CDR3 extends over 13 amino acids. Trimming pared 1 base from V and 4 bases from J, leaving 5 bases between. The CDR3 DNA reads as TGTGCCAGCAGTTTAGGTCAAAATCAGCCCCAGCATTTT. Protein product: CASSLGQNQPQHF.